The 32 T cell receptor beta chains presented below share a single source sample, sequenced in a study of blood T cell repertoires in COVID-19. Produced via immunoSEQ multiplex PCR; TCRdb's table is partial and in-frame only. Among about 300,000 clones listed, around nine tenths were seen once. The sequenced sample was peripheral blood. The receptors shown here come from a man between 65 and 85 years old with acute or convalescent COVID-19.

This clone appeared once. This chain connects TRBV12-2 to TRBJ1-5. TRBV12-2 is listed as a pseudogene. This CDR3 spans 17 amino acids. CDR3 residues: CASRPPAAGNSNQPQHF. For the CDR3, the DNA is TGTGCAAGTCGCCCCCCCGCCGCGGGAAATAGCAATCAGCCCCAGCATTTT.

J is TRBJ1-2 and V is TRBV9; 10 bases agree with TRBD1. The CDR3 contains 17 residues. In germline, CDR1 is SGDLS, CDR2 YYNGEE. The J segment lost 9 bases and the V segment lost 4 bases, leaving 18 bases of the junction unmatched. The CDR3 coding sequence is TGTGCCAGCAGCCACAACCGGGACAGGGGCTATTCCCAGCGCTACACCTTC. Translated: CASSHNRDRGYSQRYTF.

This rearrangement joins TRBV2 to TRBJ1-1; D uncertain. CDR1 is SNHLY, CDR2 FYNNEI, per germline. This CDR3 region has 15 residues. Trimming cost V 3 bases and J 1 base, with 12 bases left between them. Here the CDR3 DNA reads TGTGCCAGCAGTGACGGGTTGATCTGGAACACTGAAGCTTTCTTT. As protein: CASSDGLIWNTEAFF.

The chain has TRBV5-6 and TRBJ1-4; tentative D call: TRBD1 (6 bases). The CDR3 spans 14 residues. The V gene lost 3 bases and the J gene lost 10 bases, with 16 bases spanning the gap. The germline CDR1 and CDR2 sequences are SGHDT and YYEEEE. The CDR3, as DNA: TGTGCCAGCAGCTGGGACAACCACGGAGGAAAACTGTTTTTT. Amino acids: CASSWDNHGGKLFF.

Only one count was recorded for this clone. V is TRBV19 and J is TRBJ2-2; TRBD1 might be the D (6 bases). V was pared by 2 bases and J by 2 bases, with 18 bases between. CDR3 length equals 18 residues. Germline V CDR1 and CDR2: LNHDA, SQIVND (reference sequence). CDR3 residues: CASSISPGQMGNTGELFF. CDR3 in DNA: TGTGCCAGTAGTATATCTCCCGGACAGATGGGTAACACCGGGGAGCTGTTTTTT.

This chain uses TRBV5-6 with TRBJ1-1; unclear D gene. CDR3 length: 12 residues. Per the germline V gene, CDR1 is SGHDT and CDR2 is YYEEEE. Trimming cost V 4 bases and J 3 bases, with 7 bases left between them. The CDR3 protein is CASSVTDTEAFF. The CDR3 nucleotides read TGTGCCAGCAGCGTCACGGACACTGAAGCTTTCTTT.

This clone was seen just once. The rearrangement uses TRBV6-5 and TRBJ2-5; 7 bases agree with TRBD2. This CDR3 region has 16 residues. CDR1 and CDR2 from the germline V gene are MNHEY and SVGAGI. V gave up 2 bases and J gave up 2 bases; unmatched junction bases: 8. DNA for the CDR3: TGTGCCAGCAGTTACCTCGGACTAGGGACTCAAGAGACCCAGTACTTC. This codes for CASSYLGLGTQETQYF.

The chain couples TRBV9 to TRBJ2-6; D is possibly TRBD2 (5 bases). Trimming took off 1 base at V and 2 bases at J, with 13 bases between the two ends. CDR3 length: 17 amino acids. The germline V gene encodes CDR1 SGDLS and CDR2 YYNGEE. CDR3 DNA: TGTGCCAGCAGCGTAAGCGGTTATCTGGCTGGGGCCAACGTCCTGACTTTC. Translated: CASSVSGYLAGANVLTF.

This clone has only one observation. The rearrangement links TRBV19 to TRBJ1-6; 8 nucleotides align to TRBD1. Trimming at V came to 5 bases and at J to 7 bases, leaving 4 bases not matched to a gene. Per germline, CDR1 LNHDA and CDR2 SQIVND (reference sequence). The CDR3 is 14 residues long. DNA for the CDR3: TGTGCCAGTAGTCTTCGACAGGGGAATTCACCCCTCCACTTT. It is translated as CASSLRQGNSPLHF.

This clone was detected a few times. The V gene is TRBV6-2 or TRBV6-3, the J gene TRBJ2-7; TRBD2 might be the D (6 bases). This CDR3 comprises 15 residues. With 5 bases removed from V and 3 bases from J, the gap between germline ends came to 17 bases. Germline CDR1 reads MNHEY; CDR2 reads SVGEGT. The CDR3 nucleotides read TGTGCCAGCAGTAGTAATCCGGGACTCCGCTACGAGCAGTACTTC. Translation gives CASSSNPGLRYEQYF.

Details on this clone: Other DNA sequences of this sample code for an identical CDR3. The chain joins TRBV7-2 to TRBJ2-5; the match to TRBD2 covers 10 bases. The CDR3 has 15 amino acids. CDR1 and CDR2 (germline): SGHTA, FQGNSA. The V segment lost 0 bases and the J segment 5 bases; nucleotides outside the gene matches: 3. The CDR3, as DNA: TGTGCCAGCAGCTTAGCTCTAGCGGGAGTGGAGACCCAGTACTTC. The encoded protein is CASSLALAGVETQYF.

This clone turned up a few times. The chain combines TRBV7-8 with TRBJ1-3; D is undetermined. CDR3 size: 14 residues. The V gene's germline CDR1 is SGHVS and CDR2 FQNEAQ. Between the trimmed V and J ends, which lost 2 bases and 3 bases, there was a span of 8 bases. The CDR3 region is CASSLREVGNTIYF. The CDR3 DNA reads TGTGCCAGCAGCTTAAGGGAGGTTGGAAACACCATATATTTT.

This clone was counted at least ten times. The chain couples TRBV4-3 to TRBJ2-7; D is unresolved. Germline V gene sequence: CDR1 LGHNA, CDR2 YSLEER. Trimming shortened V by 1 base and J by 4 bases, and 11 bases separated the two germline ends. The CDR3 length is 14 residues. The CDR3 region has the DNA TGCGCCAGCAGCCAAGCTACAGCTGATTACGAGCAGTACTTC. This encodes CASSQATADYEQYF.

This rearrangement joins TRBV12-3 or TRBV12-4 to TRBJ1-2; 7 positions agree with TRBD1. V lost 7 bases and J lost 2; bases outside the gene matches: 4. The CDR3 runs 13 residues. DNA for the CDR3: TGTGCCAGCACTATGACAGGGAACTATGGCTACACCTTC. This encodes CASTMTGNYGYTF.

The chain joins TRBV7-2 to TRBJ2-7, with a weak D call TRBD2 (6 bases). V lost 4 bases and J lost 0, with 13 bases in between. The CDR3 is made up of 15 amino acids. Germline CDR1 SGHTA, CDR2 FQGNSA. The CDR3: CASSWDFTPSYEQYF. DNA of the CDR3: TGTGCCAGCAGCTGGGACTTTACTCCCTCCTACGAGCAGTACTTC.

V and J are TRBV6-6 and TRBJ2-3, with TRBD1 identical over 8 bases. This CDR3 comprises 14 residues. V shed 5 bases, J shed 1 base, and the junction held 2 bases outside the gene matches. From germline, CDR1 is MNHNY and CDR2 SVGAGI (reference sequence). The CDR3 sequence: CASSDRGRTDTQYF. In DNA form, the CDR3 reads TGTGCCAGCAGTGACAGGGGTCGCACAGATACGCAGTATTTT.

The chain has TRBV5-1 and TRBJ2-5; 7 bases align to TRBD1. Losses at the gene ends were 3 bases for V and 1 base for J; bases not matched to a gene: 3. The CDR3 is 14 amino acids. CDR1 and CDR2 from the germline V gene are SGHRS and YFSETQ. The CDR3: CASSSGTAQETQYF. The CDR3 nucleotides read TGCGCCAGCAGCTCCGGGACAGCCCAAGAGACCCAGTACTTC.

This clone showed up just a few times. This chain links TRBV7-3 with TRBJ2-1; D might be TRBD2 (5 bases). CDR3 length: 16 residues. The germline V gene has CDR1 SGHTA and CDR2 FQGTGA. V was cut by 1 base and J by 0 bases, with 10 bases left in between. The CDR3: CASSLSRGSSYNEQFF. The CDR3 coding sequence is TGTGCCAGCAGCTTAAGCCGGGGAAGCTCCTACAATGAGCAGTTCTTC.

The rearrangement uses TRBV7-3 and TRBJ2-3, with D possibly matching TRBD1 (5 bases). Germline CDR1 SGHTA, CDR2 FQGTGA. This CDR3 has 15 residues. V lost 2 bases and J lost 2, with 11 bases in between. The CDR3 loop is CASSLGHNPTDTQYF. The CDR3 DNA reads TGTGCCAGCAGCTTAGGACACAACCCCACAGATACGCAGTATTTT.

In this sample, this clone turned up a few times. The V call is TRBV28, the J call TRBJ1-2, with no clear D. Germline V gene lookup returns CDR1 MDHEN and CDR2 SYDVKM. With 5 bases removed from V and 0 bases from J, the gap between germline ends came to 7 bases. The CDR3 sequence is 13 residues long. The chain's CDR3 is CASSRDANYGYTF. Written as DNA, the CDR3 is TGTGCCAGCAGTCGGGATGCTAACTATGGCTACACCTTC.

As for this clone: The junction does not match germline at one end; this may be a read error. The rearrangement uses TRBV7-6 and TRBJ2-3; D is undetermined. The CDR3 consists of 13 residues. Per germline, CDR1 SGHVS and CDR2 FNYEAQ. The CDR3 DNA sequence: TGTGCCAGCAGCGATACCCCCACAAATACGCAGTATTTT. Its protein is CASSDTPTNTQYF.

The rearrangement joins TRBV28 to TRBJ2-3; 9 positions match TRBD2. The V and J ends lost 8 bases and 6 bases, in that order; junction bases with no gene match: 6. The germline V gene encodes CDR1 MDHEN and CDR2 SYDVKM. This CDR3 spans 13 amino acids. CDR3: CASSLAGVDTQYF. The CDR3 region has the DNA TGTGCCAGCTCCTTAGCGGGAGTGGATACGCAGTATTTT.

The V and J genes are TRBV9 and TRBJ2-5; perhaps TRBD2 as D (5 bases). CDR3 length: 14 residues. Germline V CDR1 and CDR2: SGDLS, YYNGEE. Trimming stripped 2 bases from V and 5 bases from J, with 13 bases between. The CDR3 here is CASSVAWRSETQYF. As DNA, the CDR3 is TGTGCCAGCAGCGTCGCATGGAGGTCGGAGACCCAGTACTTC.

The chain couples TRBV5-5 to TRBJ2-1; 7 nucleotides agree with TRBD1. The CDR3 is made up of 13 amino acids. The junction had 2 bases not matched to a gene; V was cut back by 3 bases and J by 5 bases. Germline values: CDR1 SGHKS, CDR2 YYEKEE (reference sequence). CDR3: CASSSQGNNEQFF. The CDR3, as DNA: TGTGCCAGCAGCTCACAGGGGAACAATGAGCAGTTCTTC.

This chain joins TRBV9 and TRBJ1-4; 7 bases are a match to TRBD1. The CDR3 spans 14 residues. J lost 8 bases, V lost 4 bases, and 8 bases had no gene match. CDR1 and CDR2 (germline): SGDLS, YYNGEE. CDR3 in amino acids: CASSSRTGGEKLFF. The CDR3 DNA reads as TGTGCCAGCAGCTCAAGGACAGGCGGCGAAAAACTGTTTTTT.

This chain connects TRBV6-2 or TRBV6-3 to TRBJ1-1; D is uncertain. With 0 bases removed from V and 3 bases from J, the gap between germline ends came to 8 bases. The germline V gene has CDR1 MNHEY and CDR2 SVGEGT. This CDR3 spans 14 amino acids. This CDR3 is CASSYSWRDTEAFF. DNA of the CDR3: TGTGCCAGCAGTTACTCCTGGAGGGACACTGAAGCTTTCTTT.

The J gene is TRBJ1-2, the V gene TRBV9, with TRBD1 matching 7 bases. CDR1 is SGDLS, CDR2 YYNGEE, per germline. The CDR3 consists of 12 residues. J gave up 8 bases and V 5 bases, and 6 bases lay outside the gene matches. The CDR3: CASSEGAGGYTF. DNA for the CDR3: TGTGCCAGCAGTGAGGGGGCGGGAGGCTACACCTTC.

This chain uses TRBV28 with TRBJ1-6; D possibly corresponds to TRBD1 (5 bases). Germline V CDR1 and CDR2: MDHEN, SYDVKM. The V gene lost 2 bases and the J gene lost 6 bases, with 14 bases spanning the gap. The CDR3 has 16 amino acids. CDR3 protein: CASSLPWGVINSPLHF. CDR3 nucleotides: TGTGCCAGCAGTTTACCATGGGGGGTTATTAATTCACCCCTCCACTTT.

The rearrangement links TRBV5-6 to TRBJ1-1; TRBD1 is a possible D gene (6 bases). V was trimmed by 5 bases and J by 0 bases, leaving 11 bases between them. Looked up from germline, CDR1 is SGHDT and CDR2 is YYEEEE. The CDR3 loop spans 14 amino acids. The chain's CDR3 is CASRETGVNTEAFF. DNA for the CDR3: TGTGCCAGCAGGGAGACAGGAGTGAACACTGAAGCTTTCTTT.

The chain carries TRBV10-1 and TRBJ1-2; 7 positions match TRBD1. Germline V CDR1 and CDR2: WNHNN, SYGVQD (reference sequence). The CDR3 has 17 residues. V shed 3 bases, J shed 5 bases, and the junction held 15 bases outside the gene matches. The CDR3 loop is CASSDLGQINSLYGYTF. The CDR3, as DNA: TGCGCCAGCAGTGATTTGGGACAGATTAACTCCCTATATGGCTACACCTTC.

The chain recombines TRBV7-2 with TRBJ1-2; TRBD1 matches 7 bases. The CDR3 length is 12 residues. Germline trimming cut 7 bases from V and 5 bases from J; bases unmatched to any gene: 4. Per germline, CDR1 SGHTA and CDR2 FQGNSA. This CDR3 is CASTKQGYGYTF. The CDR3 DNA is TGTGCCAGCACTAAACAGGGGTATGGCTACACCTTC.

The V and J genes are TRBV10-3 and TRBJ2-7; 11 nucleotides align to TRBD2. The CDR3 extends over 15 amino acids. Germline V CDR1 and CDR2: ENHRY, SYGVKD. V was pared by 10 bases and J by 6 bases, with 14 bases of the junction left unmatched. In DNA, the CDR3 is TGTGCCACCGGTGGGTTAGCGGGAGGGCCAGGCGAGCAGTACTTC. Translation: CATGGLAGGPGEQYF.